Listed here are 4 T cell receptor beta chains from one sample, sequenced in a study of T cells after yellow fever vaccination. One entry per CDR3 protein results from TCRdb running MiXCR on the 5' RACE reads. The sample lists 150,000 to 200,000 distinct CDR3 sequences; approximately 10% were seen once. This material consisted of CD8+ T cells sorted from PBMCs, taken 15 days after the yellow fever booster vaccination. The receptor source for this set is a man aged 18 to 29 who received the YFV17D yellow fever vaccine.

The V and J genes are TRBV28 and TRBJ2-3, with no clear D. This CDR3 has 12 amino acids. Between the trimmed V and J ends, which lost 6 bases and 6 bases, there was a span of 10 bases. The germline V gene has CDR1 MDHEN and CDR2 SYDVKM. The CDR3 loop is CASSPFGDTQYF. In DNA, the CDR3 is TGTGCCAGCAGCCCCTTTGGGGATACGCAGTATTTT.

A few counts support this clonotype. V and J are TRBV4-3 and TRBJ2-7; D uncertain. V was trimmed by 0 bases and J by 2 bases, leaving 5 bases between them. The CDR3 runs 13 residues. Looked up from germline, CDR1 is LGHNA and CDR2 is YSLEER. The CDR3 protein is CASSQDKTYEQYF. In DNA form, the CDR3 reads TGCGCCAGCAGCCAAGATAAGACCTACGAGCAGTACTTC.

The chain uses TRBV5-1 and TRBJ2-7; 10 bases fit TRBD2. CDR3 length equals 17 residues. Germline V gives CDR1 SGHRS, CDR2 YFSETQ. J lost 1 base, V lost 2 bases, and 9 bases had no gene match. In nucleotides, the CDR3 is TGCGCCAGCAGCTTCAGAGGACTAGCGGAGGGGTCCTACGAGCAGTACTTC. Translating gives CASSFRGLAEGSYEQYF. The entire variable domain, with the rest obtained from reference TRBV5-1 and TRBJ2-7, is as follows: KAGVTQTPRYLIKTRGQQVTLSCSPISGHRSVSWYQQTPGQGLQFLFEYFSETQRNKGNFPGRFSGRQFSNSRSEMNVSTLELGDSALYLCASSFRGLAEGSYEQYFGPGTRLTVT.

This clonotype was detected many times. This chain joins TRBV5-1 and TRBJ1-1; 8 nucleotides agree with TRBD1. V lost 4 bases and J lost 0; bases outside the gene matches: 2. Germline values: CDR1 SGHRS, CDR2 YFSETQ. This CDR3 has 14 amino acids. The CDR3 DNA is TGCGCCAGCAGCAGGGACAGGATGAACACTGAAGCTTTCTTT. Its protein product is CASSRDRMNTEAFF.